This T cell receptor beta chain was identified in a study of PD-L1 blockade in urothelial cancer. The overall study: Peripheral blood specimens exhibited a median yield of around 130,000 T cells.

The V gene end was trimmed by 3 bases and the J gene end by 1 base; junction bases not matched to a gene: 2. The length of the CDR3 is 17 residues. Germline V gene lookup returns CDR1 SGHTA and CDR2 FQGNSA. Synthetic TCR analog templates were spiked into each PCR. The method was immunoSEQ multiplex PCR; TCRdb's version includes in-frame clones alone and lacks a portion of them. Of around 35,000 clones in the sample, approximately 80% were seen once. Sequenced here: PBMCs, sampled around atezolizumab (anti-PD-L1) treatment. The sequence derives from a man between 60 and 75 years old with urothelial cancer. The chain couples TRBV7-2 to TRBJ2-3; 15 bases line up with TRBD2. The CDR3 loop reads CASSLGLAGGGTDTQYF. CDR3 nucleotide sequence: TGTGCCAGCAGCTTGGGACTAGCGGGGGGAGGCACAGATACGCAGTATTTT.